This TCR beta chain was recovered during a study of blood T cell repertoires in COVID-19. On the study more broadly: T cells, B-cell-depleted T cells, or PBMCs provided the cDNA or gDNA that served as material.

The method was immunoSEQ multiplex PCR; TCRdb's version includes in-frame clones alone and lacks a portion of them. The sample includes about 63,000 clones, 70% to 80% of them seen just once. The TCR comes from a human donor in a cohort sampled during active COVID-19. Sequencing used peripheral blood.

The CDR3 region has the DNA TGTGCCAGCAGCACTAGCGGGGGCCAAGAGACCCAGTACTTC. It specifies CASSTSGGQETQYF. This rearrangement joins TRBV7-3 to TRBJ2-5; TRBD2 matches 11 bases. The junction had 0 bases not matched to a gene; V was cut back by 5 bases and J by 1 base. Germline lookup yields CDR1 SGHTA and CDR2 FQGTGA. This CDR3 spans 14 amino acids.